This entry lists 13 T cell receptor beta chains sequenced from one sample in a study of T cells in Graves' hyperthyroidism and ophthalmopathy. RNA transcripts provided the source from which TCR beta CDR3 regions were amplified. TCR CDR3 underwent first-round RT-PCR with the HTBI primer set. MiXCR, run by TCRdb on the multiplex PCR reads, gives a single entry per CDR3 protein. The sample contains nearly 750,000 distinct CDR3 sequences, about 35% of which appear only once. Sequencing was performed on blood. These receptors all stem from a woman aged 40 to 50 with Graves' hyperthyroidism.

This clonotype was picked up many times. This chain links TRBV29-1 with TRBJ1-1, with 10 bases aligning to TRBD1. Losses at the gene ends were 7 bases for V and 1 base for J; bases not matched to a gene: 6. This CDR3 contains 14 residues. Germline V gene sequence: CDR1 SQVTM, CDR2 ANQGSEA. CDR3: CSARTGGTNTEAFF. In nucleotides, the CDR3 is TGCAGCGCCAGGACAGGGGGTACGAACACTGAAGCTTTCTTT. The variable domain in full, with the rest retrieved from reference TRBV29-1 and TRBJ1-1, is SAVISQKPSRDICQRGTSLTIQCQVDSQVTMMFWYRQQPGQSLTLIATANQGSEATYESGFVIDKFPISRPNLTFSTLTVSNMSPEDSSIYLCSARTGGTNTEAFFGQGTRLTVV.

The V gene is TRBV5-1, the J gene TRBJ2-7; 9 bases match TRBD1. With 0 bases clipped from V and 5 bases from J, the junction kept 9 bases outside the gene matches. Germline V gene sequence: CDR1 SGHRS, CDR2 YFSETQ. The CDR3 sequence is 16 residues long. The CDR3: CASSLAARDRVDEQYF. The DNA for the CDR3 is TGCGCCAGCAGCTTGGCGGCCCGGGACAGGGTTGACGAGCAGTACTTC.

V is TRBV6-5 and J is TRBJ1-1, with D maybe TRBD1 (6 bases). The CDR3 has 14 residues. Germline lookup yields CDR1 MNHEY and CDR2 SVGAGI. V was shortened by 2 bases and J by 4 bases, with 11 bases between the two germline ends. CDR3 sequence: CASSYERGVTEAFF. As DNA, the CDR3 is TGTGCCAGCAGTTACGAAAGGGGGGTCACTGAAGCTTTCTTT.

The rearrangement joins TRBV27 to TRBJ1-1; D remains ambiguous. V lost 9 bases and J 1 base, leaving 12 bases between the germline ends. This CDR3 has 13 residues. Germline values: CDR1 MNHEY, CDR2 SMNVEV (reference sequence). CDR3 sequence reads: CASQEVTNTEAFF. CDR3 DNA sequence: TGTGCCAGTCAGGAAGTGACGAACACTGAAGCTTTCTTT.

The chain has TRBV20-1 and TRBJ1-5, with D perhaps TRBD1 (5 bases). V gave up 7 bases and J gave up 2 bases, with 12 bases separating them. CDR3 length: 13 residues. Germline CDR1 is DFQATT and CDR2 is SNEGSKA (reference sequence). CDR3 residues: CSGTPQGNQPQHF. The DNA for the CDR3 is TGCAGTGGTACGCCACAGGGCAATCAGCCCCAGCATTTT.

This chain connects TRBV5-8 to TRBJ1-1; possibly TRBD1 for D (5 bases). Germline lookup yields CDR1 SGHTS and CDR2 YDEGEE. The V end lost 4 bases, the J end lost 4 bases, and 14 bases lay between the germline ends. This CDR3 has 14 residues. The CDR3 region is CASSADKRGTEAFF. The CDR3 region has the DNA TGTGCCAGCAGCGCCGACAAGAGGGGCACTGAAGCTTTCTTT.

This clonotype was counted at least ten times. The chain has TRBV7-2 and TRBJ1-6; TRBD1 matches at 7 bases. V was clipped by 5 bases and J by 4 bases; unmatched bases: 8. Germline V gene data show CDR1 as SGHTA and CDR2 as FQGNSA. CDR3 length: 16 residues. CDR3 in amino acids: CASSRKRGQYNSPLHF. CDR3 DNA sequence: TGTGCCAGCAGCCGAAAAAGGGGACAGTATAATTCACCCCTCCACTTT.

The chain links TRBV24-1 to TRBJ2-7; possible D gene TRBD1, 6 bases. Trimming took 2 bases from V and 2 from J, leaving 12 bases between them. Germline lookup yields CDR1 KGHDR and CDR2 SFDVKD. This CDR3 spans 15 amino acids. The CDR3 region is CATSDSGADPYEQYF. Written as DNA, the CDR3 is TGTGCCACCAGTGATTCAGGGGCCGACCCCTACGAGCAGTACTTC.

This clonotype has only a few counts. The chain has TRBV28 and TRBJ2-7; D gene ambiguous. Trimming stripped 1 base from V and 2 bases from J, with 12 bases between. The V gene's germline CDR1 is MDHEN and CDR2 SYDVKM. This CDR3 contains 15 residues. Written as DNA, the CDR3 is TGTGCCAGCAGTTTATTCAACATCTTCCCCTACGAGCAGTACTTC. It encodes CASSLFNIFPYEQYF.

This clonotype was recorded a few times. The chain recombines TRBV5-4 with TRBJ1-3, with 9 positions matching TRBD1. From germline, CDR1 is SGHNT and CDR2 YYREEE (reference sequence). The CDR3 has 15 residues. Trimming at V came to 5 bases and at J to 2 bases, leaving 5 bases not matched to a gene. This CDR3 reads CASSPTGGPGNTIYF. CDR3 nucleotide sequence: TGTGCCAGCAGTCCTACAGGGGGCCCTGGAAACACCATATATTTT.

The chain is built from TRBV10-3 and TRBJ1-3; tentatively, D is TRBD1 (6 bases). Germline V gene lookup returns CDR1 ENHRY and CDR2 SYGVKD. V was trimmed by 5 bases and J by 7 bases, leaving 6 bases between them. This CDR3 region has 11 residues. The CDR3 DNA reads as TGTGCCATCAGTACAGGGAACACCATATATTTT. As protein: CAISTGNTIYF.

At least ten counts were recorded for this clonotype. For the CDR3, the DNA is TGTGCCAGCAGCTCGGGGGACAGGGGGCCGTGGACTGAAGCTTTCTTT. Translated: CASSSGDRGPWTEAFF. This chain joins TRBV7-9 and TRBJ1-1; 12 nucleotides align to TRBD1. Germline loops: CDR1 SEHNR, CDR2 FQNEAQ (reference sequence). Germline trimming cut 4 bases from V and 5 bases from J; bases unmatched to any gene: 8. The CDR3 is 16 residues long. Based on the CDR3 plus reference TRBV7-9 and TRBJ1-1, the full variable domain is DTGVSQNPRHKITKRGQNVTFRCDPISEHNRLYWYRQTLGQGPEFLTYFQNEAQLEKSRLLSDRFSAERPKGSFSTLEIQRTEQGDSAMYLCASSSGDRGPWTEAFFGQGTRLTVV.

This clonotype was seen only a few times. A junction boundary mismatches the germline segment, possibly from a read error. The CDR3 DNA reads as TGCGCCAGCAGCCCGCTAGCTAGCGGGAGGGAGACCCAGTACTTC. It translates to CASSPLASGRETQYF. The gene calls are TRBV7-8 and TRBJ2-5; 11 bases map to TRBD2. This CDR3 region has 15 residues. CDR1 is SGHVS and CDR2 is FQNEAQ in the germline V gene.